This is a list of T cell receptor beta chains from one sample in a study of blood T cell repertoires in COVID-19. The table came from immunoSEQ multiplex PCR; TCRdb's copy has only in-frame clones and leaves some out. Here the sample spans about 300,000 clones, approximately 90% being singletons. The sequencing sample was made of PBMCs or T cells enriched from blood (not recorded which). These TCRs come from a woman between 18 and 29 years old who had recovered from COVID-19. Both conserved end residues are part of each CDR3. The D gene is left open where the match is weak. Part of the rows lack a size; the others show once, few, many or a class for expanded clones.

D gene: TRBD1; V gene: TRBV30; clone size: NA; J gene: TRBJ2-3; CDR3 DNA: TGTGCCTGGAGTGGGGGACAGAGCACAGATACGCAGTATTTT; CDR3 protein: CAWSGGQSTDTQYF
D gene: NA; V gene: TRBV28; clone size: NA; J gene: TRBJ1-5; CDR3 DNA: TGTGCCAGCAGTTTGAGGCCTCTGGGCAATCAGCCCCAGCATTTT; CDR3 protein: CASSLRPLGNQPQHF
D gene: NA; V gene: TRBV19; clone size: NA; J gene: TRBJ1-2; CDR3 DNA: TGTGCCAGTAGTGGGGGCTATGATGGCTACACCTTC; CDR3 protein: CASSGGYDGYTF
D gene: NA; V gene: TRBV27; clone size: NA; J gene: TRBJ1-4; CDR3 DNA: TGTGCCAGCAGTCCGTACGGGGCAACTAATGAAAAACTGTTTTTT; CDR3 protein: CASSPYGATNEKLFF
D gene: TRBD1; V gene: TRBV28; clone size: NA; J gene: TRBJ1-1; CDR3 DNA: TGTGCCAGCAGAGGGACAGGGGGCTCTGAAGCTTTCTTT; CDR3 protein: CASRGTGGSEAFF
D gene: TRBD2; V gene: TRBV7-9; clone size: NA; J gene: TRBJ2-3; CDR3 DNA: TGTGCCAGCGGGTTACTAGCGGGAGATACAGATACGCAGTATTTT; CDR3 protein: CASGLLAGDTDTQYF
D gene: TRBD2; V gene: TRBV2; clone size: NA; J gene: TRBJ2-1; CDR3 DNA: TGTGCCAGCAGTGGACTAGCGGGGGAGGATGAGCAGTTCTTC; CDR3 protein: CASSGLAGEDEQFF
D gene: NA; V gene: TRBV5-1; clone size: NA; J gene: TRBJ2-5; CDR3 DNA: TGCGCCAGCAGCGACGGGGTGGTGGTACAGACCCAGTACTTC; CDR3 protein: CASSDGVVVQTQYF
D gene: NA; V gene: TRBV5-1; clone size: few; J gene: TRBJ1-6; CDR3 DNA: TGCGCCAGCAGCTATGACAGTACAAATAATTCACCCCTCCACTTT; CDR3 protein: CASSYDSTNNSPLHF
D gene: TRBD1; V gene: TRBV30; clone size: once; J gene: TRBJ1-5; CDR3 DNA: TGTGCCTGGAACAGGGGAAGCAATCAGCCCCAGCATTTT; CDR3 protein: CAWNRGSNQPQHF
D gene: NA; V gene: TRBV6-5; clone size: once; J gene: TRBJ2-7; CDR3 DNA: TGTGCCAGCAGTCCCTCCATTGACACCTTCTACGAGCAGTACTTC; CDR3 protein: CASSPSIDTFYEQYF
D gene: NA; V gene: TRBV30; clone size: NA; J gene: TRBJ1-4; CDR3 DNA: TGTGCCTGGACGACAGTCGCCAGGGGTGAAAAACTGTTTTTT; CDR3 protein: CAWTTVARGEKLFF
D gene: NA; V gene: TRBV6-5; clone size: NA; J gene: TRBJ1-2; CDR3 DNA: TGTGCCAGCAGCCAAGGACAGTATGGCTACACCTTC; CDR3 protein: CASSQGQYGYTF
D gene: NA; V gene: TRBV5-5; clone size: few; J gene: TRBJ1-3; CDR3 DNA: TGTGCCAGCAGCGGCAGGGGTCACACCACTGGAAACACCATATATTTT; CDR3 protein: CASSGRGHTTGNTIYF
D gene: NA; V gene: TRBV19; clone size: NA; J gene: TRBJ2-1; CDR3 DNA: TGTGCCAGTAGTATAGATGGGGGGAGCCTCTCCTACAATGAGCAGTTCTTC; CDR3 protein: CASSIDGGSLSYNEQFF
D gene: TRBD2; V gene: TRBV4-1; clone size: NA; J gene: TRBJ2-3; CDR3 DNA: TGCGCCAGCAGCCAGGCTAGCGGGGGGGGAGATACGCAGTATTTT; CDR3 protein: CASSQASGGGDTQYF
D gene: TRBD1; V gene: TRBV5-5; clone size: NA; J gene: TRBJ1-1; CDR3 DNA: TGTGCCAGCATTGGGACAGGGGGGACTGAAGCTTTCTTT; CDR3 protein: CASIGTGGTEAFF
D gene: TRBD1; V gene: TRBV24-1; clone size: once; J gene: TRBJ2-3; CDR3 DNA: TGTGCCACCAGTGACGCCCCCAGGGGCAGGGGGATAGATACGCAGTATTTT; CDR3 protein: CATSDAPRGRGIDTQYF
D gene: TRBD1; V gene: TRBV27; clone size: NA; J gene: TRBJ1-2; CDR3 DNA: TGTGCCAGCAGAGATGGACAGGGCGGGACCAACTATGGCTACACCTTC; CDR3 protein: CASRDGQGGTNYGYTF
D gene: TRBD1; V gene: TRBV3-1/TRBV3-2; clone size: NA; J gene: TRBJ2-1; CDR3 DNA: TGTGCCAGCAGCCAGATGACAGGGGGCCACAATGAGCAGTTCTTC; CDR3 protein: CASSQMTGGHNEQFF
D gene: TRBD1; V gene: TRBV7-8; clone size: few; J gene: TRBJ1-1; CDR3 DNA: TGTGCCAGCAGCCCCTACAGGGGTTCATCATACACTGAAGCTTTCTTT; CDR3 protein: CASSPYRGSSYTEAFF
D gene: NA; V gene: TRBV30; clone size: NA; J gene: TRBJ2-6; CDR3 DNA: TGTGCCTGGAGTCCACCAGTTGGGGCCAACGTCCTGACTTTC; CDR3 protein: CAWSPPVGANVLTF
D gene: NA; V gene: TRBV21-1; clone size: NA; J gene: TRBJ2-4; CDR3 DNA: TGTGCCAGCAGCAAGGGGCCGGGACAGGGAACTTTAGCCAAAAACATTCAGTACTTC; CDR3 protein: CASSKGPGQGTLAKNIQYF
D gene: NA; V gene: TRBV24-1; clone size: NA; J gene: TRBJ1-1; CDR3 DNA: TGTGCCACCAGTGTGGAGGGGCTCACTGAAGCTTTCTTT; CDR3 protein: CATSVEGLTEAFF
D gene: NA; V gene: TRBV6-5; clone size: NA; J gene: TRBJ1-2; CDR3 DNA: TGTGCCAGCAGTCCCTTGTGGGCCTATGGCTACACCTTC; CDR3 protein: CASSPLWAYGYTF
D gene: TRBD1; V gene: TRBV30; clone size: NA; J gene: TRBJ2-7; CDR3 DNA: TGTGCCTGGAGTGTAGGGACAGAATACTCCTACGAGCAGTACTTC; CDR3 protein: CAWSVGTEYSYEQYF
D gene: NA; V gene: TRBV9; clone size: NA; J gene: TRBJ2-5; CDR3 DNA: TGTGCCAGCAGCGTAACTCCAAAGAATCAAGAGACCCAGTACTTC; CDR3 protein: CASSVTPKNQETQYF
D gene: TRBD2; V gene: TRBV4-1; clone size: NA; J gene: TRBJ2-1; CDR3 DNA: TGCGCCAGCAGCCAAGATGGTTTAGTAGCGGGTATTGCGTATGAGCAGTTCTTC; CDR3 protein: CASSQDGLVAGIAYEQFF
D gene: TRBD1; V gene: TRBV28; clone size: NA; J gene: TRBJ2-1; CDR3 DNA: TGTGCCAGCAGCGCGCGACAGGGCTTTGGCAATGAGCAGTTCTTC; CDR3 protein: CASSARQGFGNEQFF
D gene: NA; V gene: TRBV30; clone size: NA; J gene: TRBJ1-3; CDR3 DNA: TGTGCCTGGAGTGTACAGGGAAACACCATATATTTT; CDR3 protein: CAWSVQGNTIYF
D gene: NA; V gene: TRBV3-1/TRBV3-2; clone size: NA; J gene: TRBJ2-5; CDR3 DNA: TGTGCCAGCAGCCTCTTCGGGGGTCAAGAGACCCAGTACTTC; CDR3 protein: CASSLFGGQETQYF
D gene: NA; V gene: TRBV5-6; clone size: few; J gene: TRBJ1-4; CDR3 DNA: TGTGCCAGCAGCCTCGGAGATGGTGAAAAACTGTTTTTT; CDR3 protein: CASSLGDGEKLFF
D gene: NA; V gene: TRBV7-3; clone size: NA; J gene: TRBJ2-2; CDR3 DNA: TGTGCCAGCAGTAGGGGCGGCCCAGCGAACACCGGGGAGCTGTTTTTT; CDR3 protein: CASSRGGPANTGELFF
D gene: NA; V gene: TRBV9; clone size: NA; J gene: TRBJ1-2; CDR3 DNA: TGTGCCAGCAGCGGGAGCTACTTTAACTATGGCTACACCTTC; CDR3 protein: CASSGSYFNYGYTF
D gene: TRBD1; V gene: TRBV28; clone size: NA; J gene: TRBJ1-1; CDR3 DNA: TGTGCCAGCAGTACTTTTTCAGGCTTAGGGACAGCTTACACTGAAGCTTTCTTT; CDR3 protein: CASSTFSGLGTAYTEAFF
D gene: TRBD2; V gene: TRBV30; clone size: once; J gene: TRBJ2-1; CDR3 DNA: TGTGCCTGGAGCGTCCTCGGGACTAGCGGTAACAATGAGCAGTTCTTC; CDR3 protein: CAWSVLGTSGNNEQFF
D gene: TRBD1; V gene: TRBV27; clone size: NA; J gene: TRBJ1-2; CDR3 DNA: TGTGCCAGCACAACTGGACAGGGGGCGCCCGGCTACACCTTC; CDR3 protein: CASTTGQGAPGYTF
D gene: TRBD1; V gene: TRBV2; clone size: NA; J gene: TRBJ1-1; CDR3 DNA: TGTGCCAGCATAAGCAGGGGGCTCATCATGAACACTGAAGCTTTCTTT; CDR3 protein: CASISRGLIMNTEAFF
D gene: TRBD1; V gene: TRBV4-1; clone size: NA; J gene: TRBJ1-2; CDR3 DNA: TGCGCCAGCAGCCAGTCGGGACAGGGAAACGGTGGCTACACCTTC; CDR3 protein: CASSQSGQGNGGYTF
D gene: NA; V gene: TRBV7-9; clone size: NA; J gene: TRBJ1-5; CDR3 DNA: TGTGCCAGCAGCACTACGAATCAGCCCCAGCATTTT; CDR3 protein: CASSTTNQPQHF
D gene: TRBD1; V gene: TRBV6-5; clone size: NA; J gene: TRBJ2-1; CDR3 DNA: TGTGCCAGCAGTTACTATTATCCAGGGGGCAATGAGCAGTTCTTC; CDR3 protein: CASSYYYPGGNEQFF
D gene: NA; V gene: TRBV12-5; clone size: many; J gene: TRBJ1-5; CDR3 DNA: TGTGCTAGTGGTTTGGTACTCGGCGGGGATCAGCCCCAGCATTTT; CDR3 protein: CASGLVLGGDQPQHF
D gene: TRBD1; V gene: TRBV30; clone size: NA; J gene: TRBJ2-7; CDR3 DNA: TGTGCCTGGCGACGAAAGGTGGACAGGGGGGCCAACGAGCAGTACTTC; CDR3 protein: CAWRRKVDRGANEQYF
D gene: NA; V gene: TRBV5-1; clone size: NA; J gene: TRBJ1-1; CDR3 DNA: TGCGCCAGCAGCCAAGGGGGTGGGACTGAAGCTTTCTTT; CDR3 protein: CASSQGGGTEAFF
D gene: NA; V gene: TRBV11-2; clone size: few; J gene: TRBJ2-3; CDR3 DNA: TGTGCCAGCAGCTTGGACACCTTCACAGATACGCAGTATTTT; CDR3 protein: CASSLDTFTDTQYF
D gene: NA; V gene: TRBV5-1; clone size: once; J gene: TRBJ1-2; CDR3 DNA: TGCGCCAGCAGCTTGGGGACGGTGGAGGGTGGCTACACCTTC; CDR3 protein: CASSLGTVEGGYTF
D gene: NA; V gene: TRBV3-1/TRBV3-2; clone size: NA; J gene: TRBJ2-7; CDR3 DNA: TGTGCCAGCAGCCAAGCTTCGGACAGCTCCTACGAGCAGTACTTC; CDR3 protein: CASSQASDSSYEQYF
D gene: NA; V gene: TRBV30; clone size: NA; J gene: TRBJ1-2; CDR3 DNA: TGTGCCTGGGGCGAGGGTGACTATGGCTACACCTTC; CDR3 protein: CAWGEGDYGYTF
D gene: NA; V gene: TRBV19; clone size: once; J gene: TRBJ2-7; CDR3 DNA: TGTGCCAGTAGTATTCACGACGGAGGACGAAAAAATTACGAGCAGTACTTC; CDR3 protein: CASSIHDGGRKNYEQYF
D gene: NA; V gene: TRBV5-8; clone size: few; J gene: TRBJ1-2; CDR3 DNA: TGTGCCAGCAACGTAGCGTGGGGGGATGGCTACACCTTC; CDR3 protein: CASNVAWGDGYTF
D gene: TRBD2; V gene: TRBV6-5; clone size: NA; J gene: TRBJ2-5; CDR3 DNA: TGTGCCAGCAGCGCCCTCTCGGGAGGCCAAGAGACCCAGTACTTC; CDR3 protein: CASSALSGGQETQYF
D gene: NA; V gene: TRBV7-9; clone size: NA; J gene: TRBJ1-1; CDR3 DNA: TGTGCCAGCAGCCCTGGGCCGTACACTGAAGCTTTCTTT; CDR3 protein: CASSPGPYTEAFF